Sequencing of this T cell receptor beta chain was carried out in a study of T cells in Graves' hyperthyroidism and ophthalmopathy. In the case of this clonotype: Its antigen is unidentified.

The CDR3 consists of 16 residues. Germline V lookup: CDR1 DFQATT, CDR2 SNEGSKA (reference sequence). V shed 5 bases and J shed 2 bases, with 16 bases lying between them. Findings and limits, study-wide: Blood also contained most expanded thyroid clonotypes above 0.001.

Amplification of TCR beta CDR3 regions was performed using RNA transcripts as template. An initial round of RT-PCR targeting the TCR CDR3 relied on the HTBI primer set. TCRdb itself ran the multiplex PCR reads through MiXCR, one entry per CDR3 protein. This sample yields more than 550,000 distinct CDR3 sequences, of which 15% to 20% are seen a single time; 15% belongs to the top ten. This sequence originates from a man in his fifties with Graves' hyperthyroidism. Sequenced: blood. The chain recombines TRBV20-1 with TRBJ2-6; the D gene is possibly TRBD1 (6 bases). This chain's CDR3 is CSAPHSQGTGANVLTF. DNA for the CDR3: TGCAGTGCTCCCCATTCACAGGGTACTGGGGCCAACGTCCTGACTTTC.